The present T cell receptor beta chain was sequenced within a study of early T cells in non-severe SARS-CoV-2 infection. Study context: The study sequenced bulk RNA from unsorted whole blood, with chains unpaired. Whole-study findings and limits: Matching against VDJdb likely underestimated virus-specific expansions, favoring anti-spike CD8.

Individual cDNA molecules were tagged with unique molecular identifiers. One entry per CDR3 protein results from TCRdb running MiXCR on the 5' RACE reads. The sample holds tens of thousands of distinct CDR3 sequences, 10% to 15% seen once. V shed 2 bases and J shed 6 bases, with 11 bases lying between them. The CDR3 totals 14 residues. Per the germline V gene, CDR1 is SGHKS and CDR2 is YYEKEE (reference sequence). Comment on this clonotype: Its matching antigen is unknown.

The receptor was isolated from an adult who was a healthcare worker with PCR-confirmed SARS-CoV-2 infection or an uninfected control (not recorded which). The chain recombines TRBV5-5 with TRBJ1-4, with D hard to call. Sequencing was carried out using whole blood. CDR3 protein: CASSFFDRDEKLFF. In DNA form, the CDR3 reads TGTGCCAGCAGCTTCTTTGACCGCGATGAAAAACTGTTTTTT.